Below are 32 T cell receptor beta chains sequenced from a single sample in a study of long-term antiretroviral therapy in people with HIV. Sequencing used immunoSEQ v3.0 at survey level. Assay used: immunoSEQ multiplex PCR; TCRdb lists only in-frame clones, some missing. Altogether more than 15,000 clones are present, less than 95% being singletons, with the ten largest covering roughly 4.2%. This sample comprised unsorted PBMCs, obtained roughly 6.8 years after starting antiretroviral therapy. These receptor sequences come from a woman aged 45 to 65 with HIV.

V is TRBV28 and J is TRBJ2-7, with a weak D call TRBD2 (6 bases). Trimming pared 6 bases from V and 2 bases from J, leaving 17 bases between. The CDR3 contains 15 residues. Germline V gene sequence: CDR1 MDHEN, CDR2 SYDVKM. CDR3 protein: CASRLNSRGTYEQYF. DNA of the CDR3: TGTGCCAGCAGGTTAAACTCGCGGGGTACCTACGAGCAGTACTTC.

The CDR3, as DNA: TGTGCCAGCAGTGAACGGGCAGGGAGTACCACTGAAGCTTTCTTT. Protein: CASSERAGSTTEAFF. The chain employs TRBV6-1 and TRBJ1-1, with D tentatively TRBD1 (5 bases). Trimming cost V 2 bases and J 4 bases, with 14 bases left between them. CDR3 length equals 15 residues. Germline V gene sequence: CDR1 MNHNS, CDR2 SASEGT.

The chain couples TRBV27 to TRBJ2-1; D gene unclear. Per the germline V gene, CDR1 is MNHEY and CDR2 is SMNVEV (reference sequence). Trimming removed 0 bases from V and 5 bases from J, with 8 bases in between. The CDR3 sequence is 14 residues long. CDR3 region: CASSLSGPDNEQFF. CDR3 nucleotides: TGTGCCAGCAGTTTATCTGGGCCTGACAATGAGCAGTTCTTC.

The chain couples TRBV11-2 to TRBJ2-5, with 11 positions matching TRBD2. The CDR3 runs 17 residues. Germline V gene sequence: CDR1 SGHAT, CDR2 FQNNGV. V lost 6 bases to trimming and J lost 4 bases; unmatched junction nucleotides: 13. CDR3 nucleotide sequence: TGTGCCAGCAGTCAGCTTACGAGACTAGCGGGAAGAGAGACCCAGTACTTC. Translating it yields CASSQLTRLAGRETQYF. Full variable domain (remainder filled in from reference TRBV11-2 and TRBJ2-5): EAGVAQSPRYKIIEKRQSVAFWCNPISGHATLYWYQQILGQGPKLLIQFQNNGVVDDSQLPKDRFSAERLKGVDSTLKIQPAKLEDSAVYLCASSQLTRLAGRETQYFGPGTRLLVL.

The chain has TRBV4-2 and TRBJ2-1; TRBD2 agrees at 13 bases. Germline trimming cut 0 bases from V and 5 bases from J; bases unmatched to any gene: 13. The CDR3 sequence is 20 residues long. The germline V gene encodes CDR1 LGHNA and CDR2 YNFKEQ. Here the CDR3 DNA reads TGTGCCAGCAGCCAAGAATCGTCCCGTGGACTAGCGGGAGCCAACAATGAGCAGTTCTTC. Residues: CASSQESSRGLAGANNEQFF.

The chain combines TRBV9 with TRBJ2-4; TRBD2 matches 8 bases. Germline CDR1 SGDLS, CDR2 YYNGEE. This CDR3 spans 16 amino acids. V was clipped by 5 bases and J by 0 bases; unmatched bases: 7. The CDR3 reads CASRKGLDVAKNIQYF. The CDR3 bases are TGTGCCAGCAGAAAGGGACTAGACGTAGCCAAAAACATTCAGTACTTC.

V gene TRBV7-3 combines with J gene TRBJ2-5, with D hard to call. Trimming removed 3 bases at V and 2 bases at J, with 7 bases between. This CDR3 region has 13 residues. Germline lookup yields CDR1 SGHTA and CDR2 FQGTGA. In nucleotides, the CDR3 is TGTGCCAGCAGCTTCGGGCCTCAAGAGACCCAGTACTTC. Its translation: CASSFGPQETQYF.

The chain joins TRBV5-1 to TRBJ2-7, with TRBD2 as a possible D gene (5 bases). Trimming took off 2 bases at V and 2 bases at J, with 11 bases between the two ends. CDR1 and CDR2 from the germline V gene are SGHRS and YFSETQ. This CDR3 comprises 14 residues. The chain's CDR3 is CASSFLAGTYEQYF. DNA of the CDR3: TGCGCCAGCAGCTTTCTAGCTGGAACCTACGAGCAGTACTTC.

The table lists this clone with a count of one. The genes are TRBV9 and TRBJ2-7; possibly TRBD1 for D (6 bases). Trimming pared 0 bases from V and 3 bases from J, leaving 13 bases between. CDR3 length: 15 amino acids. Germline loops: CDR1 SGDLS, CDR2 YYNGEE. In nucleotides, the CDR3 is TGTGCCAGCAGCGTAGACAGGGAACCCCACTACGAGCAGTACTTC. Protein sequence: CASSVDREPHYEQYF. The whole variable domain, remainder taken from reference TRBV9 and TRBJ2-7, is DSGVTQTPKHLITATGQRVTLRCSPRSGDLSVYWYQQSLDQGLQFLIQYYNGEERAKGNILERFSAQQFPDLHSELNLSSLELGDSALYFCASSVDREPHYEQYFGPGTRLTVT.

The V gene is TRBV18, the J gene TRBJ1-1; maybe TRBD1 (6 bases). Looked up from germline, CDR1 is KGHSH and CDR2 is LQKENI. Trimming took off 2 bases at V and 1 base at J, with 17 bases between the two ends. This CDR3 is built from 17 residues. For the CDR3, the DNA is TGTGCCAGCTCACCATCCCTGACAGGTCCGAAGAACACTGAAGCTTTCTTT. It specifies CASSPSLTGPKNTEAFF.

This chain uses TRBV28 with TRBJ2-1, with D perhaps assigned TRBD1 or TRBD2 (5 bases each). Trimming took 5 bases from V and 0 from J, leaving 11 bases between them. The CDR3 has 15 residues. Germline V gene sequence: CDR1 MDHEN, CDR2 SYDVKM. As DNA, the CDR3 is TGTGCCAGCAGTGGGGCGGGTAGCTCCTACAATGAGCAGTTCTTC. Encoded protein: CASSGAGSSYNEQFF.

This chain joins TRBV11-2 and TRBJ2-2; D is perhaps TRBD2 (5 bases). CDR3 length: 15 residues. The V end lost 7 bases, the J end lost 9 bases, and 21 bases lay between the germline ends. Germline V lookup: CDR1 SGHAT, CDR2 FQNNGV. CDR3 DNA: TGTGCCAGCACCCAGGAGGCGAGAGTTTTATGGGAGCTGTTTTTT. Protein product: CASTQEARVLWELFF.

The sample holds a few counts of this clone. The chain recombines TRBV5-4 with TRBJ2-1; 11 bases are a match to TRBD2. The CDR3 has 18 amino acids. With 4 bases clipped from V and 6 bases from J, the junction kept 15 bases outside the gene matches. In germline, CDR1 is SGHNT, CDR2 YYREEE (reference sequence). As DNA, the CDR3 is TGTGCCAGCAGCGCTCTAGCCTATACTAGCGGGGGAGGCAATGAGCAGTTCTTC. Encoded protein: CASSALAYTSGGGNEQFF.

The chain joins TRBV5-1 to TRBJ2-2; D not certain. This CDR3 spans 13 amino acids. V lost 2 bases and J lost 6, with 8 bases in between. Per the germline V gene, CDR1 is SGHRS and CDR2 is YFSETQ. CDR3 nucleotide sequence: TGCGCCAGCAGCTTCCTAGAGGCCGGGGAGCTGTTTTTT. This sequence encodes CASSFLEAGELFF.

The rearrangement links TRBV6-5 to TRBJ2-5; 9 positions match TRBD2. CDR3 size: 14 residues. J gave up 2 bases and V 7 bases, and 5 bases lay outside the gene matches. Germline V gene sequence: CDR1 MNHEY, CDR2 SVGAGI. The CDR3 DNA is TGTGCCAGCAAAAGCGGGAGGTTTCAAGAGACCCAGTACTTC. Translated, it gives CASKSGRFQETQYF.

V gene TRBV6-5 combines with J gene TRBJ2-1, with D maybe TRBD1 (5 bases). Between the trimmed V and J ends, which lost 0 bases and 3 bases, there was a span of 12 bases. CDR3 length: 16 residues. CDR1 is MNHEY, CDR2 SVGAGI, per germline. The CDR3 DNA reads TGTGCCAGCAGTTACTCGATCGGCAGGGTCTACAATGAGCAGTTCTTC. It translates to CASSYSIGRVYNEQFF.

The V and J genes are TRBV2 and TRBJ2-3, with D uncertain. The germline V gene has CDR1 SNHLY and CDR2 FYNNEI. Trimming removed 4 bases from V and 0 bases from J, with 8 bases in between. The CDR3 has 14 amino acids. The CDR3 coding sequence is TGTGCCAGCAGTGTGCGGCGGAGCACAGATACGCAGTATTTT. It codes for CASSVRRSTDTQYF.

This chain uses TRBV6-5 with TRBJ2-3, with D tentatively TRBD1 or TRBD2 (5 bases each). The CDR3 totals 14 residues. V was trimmed by 5 bases and J by 2 bases, leaving 11 bases between them. Germline V gene data show CDR1 as MNHEY and CDR2 as SVGAGI. This CDR3 is CASSKTGTTDTQYF. The CDR3 region has the DNA TGTGCCAGCAGTAAGACCGGGACCACAGATACGCAGTATTTT.

V gene TRBV7-9 combines with J gene TRBJ2-3; 7 nucleotides match TRBD2. V was clipped by 1 base and J by 2 bases; unmatched bases: 6. There are 16 residues in the CDR3. The germline CDR1 and CDR2 sequences are SEHNR and FQNEAQ (reference sequence). The CDR3 DNA sequence: TGTGCCAGCAGCTTAGGCCTAGCGGACTTCACAGATACGCAGTATTTT. Encoded protein: CASSLGLADFTDTQYF.

The chain uses TRBV2 and TRBJ1-1; D uncertain. Trimming stripped 8 bases from V and 9 bases from J, with 16 bases between. CDR3 size: 12 residues. CDR1 is SNHLY, CDR2 FYNNEI, per germline. The CDR3 protein is CASQERRGKAFF. CDR3 nucleotide sequence: TGTGCCAGCCAAGAACGACGGGGAAAAGCTTTCTTT.

This chain joins TRBV19 and TRBJ1-2; D is uncertain. Trimming took 1 base from V and 4 from J, leaving 13 bases between them. The CDR3 runs 15 residues. The germline V gene has CDR1 LNHDA and CDR2 SQIVND (reference sequence). CDR3 DNA: TGTGCCAGTAGTATAGGTGGAGCTAGATCCTATGGCTACACCTTC. This translates into CASSIGGARSYGYTF.

The gene calls are TRBV5-1 and TRBJ2-1; 13 bases are shared with TRBD2. The CDR3 spans 15 residues. The V gene's germline CDR1 is SGHRS and CDR2 YFSETQ. Trimming removed 4 bases from V and 7 bases from J; junction bases left unmatched: 5. CDR3 sequence reads: CASSEGLAGVNEQFF. In DNA form, the CDR3 reads TGCGCCAGCAGCGAAGGACTAGCGGGAGTAAATGAGCAGTTCTTC.

This chain links TRBV9 with TRBJ1-3; D not certain. In germline, CDR1 is SGDLS, CDR2 YYNGEE. The CDR3 runs to 15 residues. Trimming cost V 2 bases and J 4 bases, with 13 bases left between them. DNA of the CDR3: TGTGCCAGCAGCGTCGGTCTCACAATCGGAAACACCATATATTTT. It encodes CASSVGLTIGNTIYF.

The chain employs TRBV27 and TRBJ2-5; D perhaps matches TRBD1 (5 bases). The germline gives CDR1 MNHEY, CDR2 SMNVEV (reference sequence). This CDR3 region has 13 residues. V was cut by 6 bases and J by 3 bases, with 11 bases left in between. In DNA form, the CDR3 reads TGTGCCAGCAGCCTACAGGAGAAAGAGACCCAGTACTTC. Encoded protein: CASSLQEKETQYF.

This chain connects TRBV19 to TRBJ1-1, with D possibly being TRBD1 (5 bases). The CDR3 extends over 13 amino acids. V lost 5 bases and J 1 base, leaving 8 bases between the germline ends. Germline CDR1 and CDR2: LNHDA and SQIVND (reference sequence). CDR3 amino acids: CASSFDRNTEAFF. The CDR3 coding sequence is TGTGCCAGTAGTTTCGACAGGAACACTGAAGCTTTCTTT.

The V gene is TRBV28, the J gene TRBJ2-2, with 9 bases fitting TRBD2. J was trimmed by 6 bases and V by 5 bases; bases with no gene match: 7. From germline, CDR1 is MDHEN and CDR2 SYDVKM. This CDR3 is 15 amino acids long. Written as DNA, the CDR3 is TGTGCCAGCAGTCTCTCCGGGACTAGCTCCGGGGAGCTGTTTTTT. Protein sequence: CASSLSGTSSGELFF.

The chain has TRBV14 and TRBJ1-3; 7 bases align to TRBD1. J lost 0 bases, V lost 6 bases, and 5 bases had no gene match. CDR1 is SGHDN and CDR2 is FVKESK in the germline V gene. This CDR3 has 15 amino acids. The CDR3 sequence is CASSLGQFSGNTIYF. The CDR3 region has the DNA TGTGCCAGCAGTCTGGGACAGTTCTCTGGAAACACCATATATTTT.

This clone is a singleton in its sample. This chain links TRBV18 with TRBJ2-1; 12 nucleotides align to TRBD2. The germline V gene has CDR1 KGHSH and CDR2 LQKENI. The CDR3 runs to 18 residues. After removal of 5 bases from V and 10 bases from J, the junction contained 18 bases not matched to a gene. This chain's CDR3 is CASSIGAGGTSGLREQFF. CDR3 DNA: TGTGCCAGCTCAATTGGGGCCGGAGGGACTAGCGGGTTACGAGAGCAGTTCTTC.

The V call is TRBV19, the J call TRBJ1-1; perhaps TRBD1 as D (5 bases). The CDR3 has 16 amino acids. The V and J ends lost 11 bases and 0 bases respectively, with 22 bases between them. Germline V gene data show CDR1 as LNHDA and CDR2 as SQIVND (reference sequence). CDR3 nucleotides: TGTGCCGGCCGTTCAAGGACAAGGAGACTGAACACTGAAGCTTTCTTT. This sequence encodes CAGRSRTRRLNTEAFF. Based on the CDR3 plus reference TRBV19 and TRBJ1-1, the full variable domain is DGGITQSPKYLFRKEGQNVTLSCEQNLNHDAMYWYRQDPGQGLRLIYYSQIVNDFQKGDIAEGYSVSREKKESFPLTVTSAQKNPTAFYLCAGRSRTRRLNTEAFFGQGTRLTVV.

The chain joins TRBV5-4 to TRBJ1-6; D is possibly TRBD1 (5 bases). There are 15 residues in the CDR3. CDR1 is SGHNT, CDR2 YYREEE, per germline (reference sequence). V was cut by 3 bases and J by 5 bases, with 12 bases left in between. The CDR3 DNA is TGTGCCAGCAGCTCGGGGTGGGGGAATAATTCACCCCTCCACTTT. Translating it yields CASSSGWGNNSPLHF.

CDR3 in DNA: TGTGCCAGTAGCTGGCGGGAGAGGGGAGAGACCCAGTACTTC. Translating gives CASSWRERGETQYF. The chain combines TRBV19 with TRBJ2-5, with 7 bases matching TRBD2. Germline V CDR1 and CDR2: LNHDA, SQIVND (reference sequence). Unmatched junction bases numbered 8, after V lost 6 bases and J lost 4 bases. The CDR3 runs 14 residues.

The chain has TRBV2 and TRBJ2-3; D uncertain. Trimming took 9 bases from V and 0 from J, leaving 13 bases between them. The CDR3 consists of 14 residues. Germline V gene data show CDR1 as SNHLY and CDR2 as FYNNEI. The CDR3 DNA reads TGTGCCAGTCGAGACTTTTCTAGCACAGATACGCAGTATTTT. It codes for CASRDFSSTDTQYF. The full variable domain, completed using reference TRBV2 and TRBJ2-3, is EPEVTQTPSHQVTQMGQEVILRCVPISNHLYFYWYRQILGQKVEFLVSFYNNEISEKSEIFDDQFSVERPDGSNFTLKIRSTKLEDSAMYFCASRDFSSTDTQYFGPGTRLTVL.